This T cell receptor beta chain was identified during a study of PD-1 blockade in classical Hodgkin lymphoma. Noted time point: newly diagnosed, previously untreated cHL patient sample. Untreated, newly diagnosed classical Hodgkin lymphoma PBMCs were comparators. This CDR3 is built from 14 residues. Per the germline V gene, CDR1 is SGDLS and CDR2 is YYNGEE. Trimming cost V 3 bases and J 0 bases, with 7 bases left between them. Repertoires were generated with immunoSEQ multiplex PCR, while TCRdb's copy carries only in-frame clones and drops some. The sample lists tens of thousands of clones, roughly 88% occurring once.

V usage is TRBV9 and J usage is TRBJ1-5; the D is unclear. This receptor was obtained from a human donor with classical Hodgkin lymphoma. Sequencing was carried out using peripheral blood mononuclear cells (PBMCs). The DNA for the CDR3 is TGTGCCAGCAGCGCAGGATATAGCAATCAGCCCCAGCATTTT. Residues: CASSAGYSNQPQHF.